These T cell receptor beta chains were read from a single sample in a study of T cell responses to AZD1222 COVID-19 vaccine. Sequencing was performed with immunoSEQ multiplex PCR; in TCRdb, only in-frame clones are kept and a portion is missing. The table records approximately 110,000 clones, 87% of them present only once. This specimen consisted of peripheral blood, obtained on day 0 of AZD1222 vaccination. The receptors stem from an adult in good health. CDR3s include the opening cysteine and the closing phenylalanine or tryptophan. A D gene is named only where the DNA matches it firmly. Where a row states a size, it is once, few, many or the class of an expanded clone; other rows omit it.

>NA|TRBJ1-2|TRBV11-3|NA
TGTGCCTCCGGTGCGGGGAACTATGGCTACACCTTC
CASGAGNYGYTF
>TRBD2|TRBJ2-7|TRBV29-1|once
TGCAGCGTTGAGTCTAGCGGGGACTACGAGCAGTACTTC
CSVESSGDYEQYF
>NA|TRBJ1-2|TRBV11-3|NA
TGTGCCAGCAGCTTAGATCTCCCTGCGGCAGAAGATGGCTACACCTTC
CASSLDLPAAEDGYTF
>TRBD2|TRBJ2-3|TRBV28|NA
TGTGCCAGCAGTTACCCCCCGCTAGCGGGTAACACAGATACGCAGTATTTT
CASSYPPLAGNTDTQYF
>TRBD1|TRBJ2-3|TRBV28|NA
TGTGCCAGCAGTTTATTTCAGGGGGCGTTGTCAGATACGCAGTATTTT
CASSLFQGALSDTQYF
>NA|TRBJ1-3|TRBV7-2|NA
TGTGCCAGCAGCCCCGGGGGTACCAACTCTGGAAACACCATATATTTT
CASSPGGTNSGNTIYF
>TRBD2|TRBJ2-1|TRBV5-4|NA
TGTGCCAGCAGCACGGGACTAGCGGGAATCAACAATGAGCAGTTCTTC
CASSTGLAGINNEQFF
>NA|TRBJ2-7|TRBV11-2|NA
TGTGCCAGCAGCTTAGGACACAGTGCCTATGAGCAGTACTTC
CASSLGHSAYEQYF
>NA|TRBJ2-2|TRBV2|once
TGTGCCAGCAGTGCGCGGCATCCGAACACCGGGGAGCTGTTTTTT
CASSARHPNTGELFF
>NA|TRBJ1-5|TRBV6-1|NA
TGTGCCAGCAGTGAACTGGGCCAGTATAGCAATCAGCCCCAGCATTTT
CASSELGQYSNQPQHF
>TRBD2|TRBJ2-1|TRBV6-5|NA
TGTGCCAGCAGTTACTCCTGGGGACTAGCGGCCAATGAGCAGTTCTTC
CASSYSWGLAANEQFF
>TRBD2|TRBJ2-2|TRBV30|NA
TGTGCCTGGAGCTTATGGGGAGGGCACGCCGGGGAGCTGTTTTTT
CAWSLWGGHAGELFF
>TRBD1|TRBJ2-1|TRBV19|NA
TGTGCCAGTAAGTTAGTCGGGACAGGGGCAGCAAATGAGCAGTTCTTC
CASKLVGTGAANEQFF
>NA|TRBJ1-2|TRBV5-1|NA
TGCGCCAGCAGATCGCTGGCCCATATGGACTCTTATGGCTACACCTTC
CASRSLAHMDSYGYTF
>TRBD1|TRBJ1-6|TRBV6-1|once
TGTGCCAGCAGTGACCGACCTTGGACAGGGGGAGCTTCACCCCTCCACTTT
CASSDRPWTGGASPLHF
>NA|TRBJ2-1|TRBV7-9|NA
TGTGCCAGCAGCTCTAAAAGGGGATGGGCAGGGAAGGACAATGAGCAGTTCTTC
CASSSKRGWAGKDNEQFF
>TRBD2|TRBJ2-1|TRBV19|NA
TGTGCCAGTAGTATCTCAACTAGCGTGGCCAATGAGCAGTTCTTC
CASSISTSVANEQFF
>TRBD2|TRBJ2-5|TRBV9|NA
TGTGCCAGCAGCGCTTCGACTAGCGGGAGACAAGAGACCCAGTACTTC
CASSASTSGRQETQYF
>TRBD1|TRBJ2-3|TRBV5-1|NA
TGCGCCAGCAGCGGACGGGACAGAACCACAGATACGCAGTATTTT
CASSGRDRTTDTQYF
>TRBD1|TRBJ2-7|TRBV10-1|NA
TGCGCCAGCAGCAGAGATCCCGGACAGGGATTCGTCTACGAGCAGTACTTC
CASSRDPGQGFVYEQYF
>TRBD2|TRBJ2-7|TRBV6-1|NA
TGTGCCAGCAGAGTAGCGGGGGGATCCTACGAGCAGTACTTC
CASRVAGGSYEQYF
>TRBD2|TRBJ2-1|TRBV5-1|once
TGCGCCAGCAGCTTGGCAAGCGGGGGGCCCTACAATGAGCAGTTCTTC
CASSLASGGPYNEQFF
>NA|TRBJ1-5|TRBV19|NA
TGTGCCAGTAGTAGGCGGGACACCAATCAGCCCCAGCATTTT
CASSRRDTNQPQHF
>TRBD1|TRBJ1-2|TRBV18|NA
TGTGCCAGCTCACCAATCGGACAGGGGGACTATGGCTACACCTTC
CASSPIGQGDYGYTF
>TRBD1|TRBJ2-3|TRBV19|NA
TGTGCCAGTAGTATAGCCGACAGGGCCAGAGGCACAGATACGCAGTATTTT
CASSIADRARGTDTQYF
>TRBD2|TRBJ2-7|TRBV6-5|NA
TGTGCCAGCAGCGCGGGACTAGCGCGTCCCGAGCAGTACTTC
CASSAGLARPEQYF
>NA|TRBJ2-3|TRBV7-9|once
TGTGCCAGCAGCTTAGTCCCAGGGACCAGAGGCACAGATACGCAGTATTTT
CASSLVPGTRGTDTQYF
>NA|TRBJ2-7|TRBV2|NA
TGTGCCAGCAGTGAAGCGGACAGCTCCTACGAGCAGTACTTC
CASSEADSSYEQYF